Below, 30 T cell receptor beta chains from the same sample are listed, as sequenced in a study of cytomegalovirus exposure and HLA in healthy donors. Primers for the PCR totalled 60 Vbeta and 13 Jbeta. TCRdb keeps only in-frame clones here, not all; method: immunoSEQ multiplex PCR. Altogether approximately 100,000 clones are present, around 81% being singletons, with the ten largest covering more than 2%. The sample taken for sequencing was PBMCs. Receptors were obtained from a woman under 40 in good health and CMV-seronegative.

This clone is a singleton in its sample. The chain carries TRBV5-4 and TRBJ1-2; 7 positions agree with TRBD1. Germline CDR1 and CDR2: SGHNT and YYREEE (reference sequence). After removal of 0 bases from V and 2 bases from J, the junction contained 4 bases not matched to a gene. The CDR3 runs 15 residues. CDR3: CASSLVGTANYGYTF. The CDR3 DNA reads TGTGCCAGCAGCTTGGTCGGGACAGCGAACTATGGCTACACCTTC.

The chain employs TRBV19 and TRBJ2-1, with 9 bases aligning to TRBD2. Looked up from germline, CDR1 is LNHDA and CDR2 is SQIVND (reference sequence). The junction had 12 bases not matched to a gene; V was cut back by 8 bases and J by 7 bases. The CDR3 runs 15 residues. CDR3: CASGGREMDSNEQFF. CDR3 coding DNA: TGTGCCAGTGGCGGGAGGGAGATGGACTCGAATGAGCAGTTCTTC. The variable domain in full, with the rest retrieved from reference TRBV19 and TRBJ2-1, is DGGITQSPKYLFRKEGQNVTLSCEQNLNHDAMYWYRQDPGQGLRLIYYSQIVNDFQKGDIAEGYSVSREKKESFPLTVTSAQKNPTAFYLCASGGREMDSNEQFFGPGTRLTVL.

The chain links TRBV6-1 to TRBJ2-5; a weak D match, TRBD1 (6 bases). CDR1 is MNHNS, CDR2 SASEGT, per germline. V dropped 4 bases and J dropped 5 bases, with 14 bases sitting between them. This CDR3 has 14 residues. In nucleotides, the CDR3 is TGTGCCAGCAGTGCTGGGACATCCCAGGAGACCCAGTACTTC. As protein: CASSAGTSQETQYF.

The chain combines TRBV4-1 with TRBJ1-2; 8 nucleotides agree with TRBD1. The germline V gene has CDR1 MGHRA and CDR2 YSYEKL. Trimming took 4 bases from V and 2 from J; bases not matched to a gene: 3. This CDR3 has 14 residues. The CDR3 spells CASSRGTGNYGYTF. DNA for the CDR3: TGCGCCAGCAGCCGCGGGACAGGAAACTATGGCTACACCTTC.

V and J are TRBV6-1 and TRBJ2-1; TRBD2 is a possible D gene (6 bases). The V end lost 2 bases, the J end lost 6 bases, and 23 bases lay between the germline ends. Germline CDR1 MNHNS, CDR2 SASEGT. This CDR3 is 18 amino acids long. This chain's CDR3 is CASSEWRRGRGRVNEQFF. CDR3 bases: TGTGCCAGCAGTGAATGGAGGCGGGGCCGCGGCCGAGTCAATGAGCAGTTCTTC.

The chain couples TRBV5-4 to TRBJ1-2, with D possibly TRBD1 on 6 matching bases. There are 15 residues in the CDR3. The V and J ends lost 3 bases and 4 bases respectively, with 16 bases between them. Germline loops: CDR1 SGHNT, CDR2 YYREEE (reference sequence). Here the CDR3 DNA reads TGTGCCAGCAGCTGGGCCCAAGGGGGAACCTATGGCTACACCTTC. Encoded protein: CASSWAQGGTYGYTF.

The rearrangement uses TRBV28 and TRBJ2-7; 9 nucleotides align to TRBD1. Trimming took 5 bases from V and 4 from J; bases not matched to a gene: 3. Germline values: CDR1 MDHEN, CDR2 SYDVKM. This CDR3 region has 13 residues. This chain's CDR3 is CASSPGTGYEQYF. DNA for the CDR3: TGTGCCAGCAGTCCCGGGACAGGGTACGAGCAGTACTTC.

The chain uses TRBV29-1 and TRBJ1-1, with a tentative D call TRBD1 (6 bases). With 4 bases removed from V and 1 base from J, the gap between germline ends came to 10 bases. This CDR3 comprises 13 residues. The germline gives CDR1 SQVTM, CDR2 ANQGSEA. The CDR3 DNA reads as TGCAGCGTTGGGGCAGGGGCGAACACTGAAGCTTTCTTT. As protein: CSVGAGANTEAFF.

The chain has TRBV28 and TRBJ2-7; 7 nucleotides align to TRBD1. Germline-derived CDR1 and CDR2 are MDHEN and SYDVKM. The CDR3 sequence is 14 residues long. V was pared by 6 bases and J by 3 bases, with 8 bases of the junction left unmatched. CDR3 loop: CASRAGGPLYEQYF. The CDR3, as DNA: TGTGCCAGCAGAGCAGGGGGTCCCCTCTACGAGCAGTACTTC.

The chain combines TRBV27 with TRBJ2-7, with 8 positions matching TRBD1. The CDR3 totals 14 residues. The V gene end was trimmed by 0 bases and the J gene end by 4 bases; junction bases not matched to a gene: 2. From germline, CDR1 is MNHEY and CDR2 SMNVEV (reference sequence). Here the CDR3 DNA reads TGTGCCAGCAGTTTATCCGGGACAGGATACGAGCAGTACTTC. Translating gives CASSLSGTGYEQYF.

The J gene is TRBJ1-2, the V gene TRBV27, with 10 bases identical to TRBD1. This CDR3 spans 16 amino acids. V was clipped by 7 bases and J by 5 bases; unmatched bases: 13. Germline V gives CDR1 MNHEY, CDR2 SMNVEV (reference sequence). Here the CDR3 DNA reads TGTGCCAGCACGTCGACAGGGGGCCTTATTTCGTATGGCTACACCTTC. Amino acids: CASTSTGGLISYGYTF.

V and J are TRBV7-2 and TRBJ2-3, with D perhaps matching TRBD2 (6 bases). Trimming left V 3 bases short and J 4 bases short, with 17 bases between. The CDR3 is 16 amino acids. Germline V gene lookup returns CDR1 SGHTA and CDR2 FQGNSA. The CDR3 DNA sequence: TGTGCCAGCAGCTTGCTAGAGGAGGGCCGCCCAGATACGCAGTATTTT. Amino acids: CASSLLEEGRPDTQYF.

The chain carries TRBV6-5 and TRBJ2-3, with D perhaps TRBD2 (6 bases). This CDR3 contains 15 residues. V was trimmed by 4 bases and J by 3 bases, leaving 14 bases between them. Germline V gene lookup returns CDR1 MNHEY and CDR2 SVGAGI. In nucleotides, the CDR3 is TGTGCCAGCAGTTTGTGGGCGGGAAGTACAGATACGCAGTATTTT. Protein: CASSLWAGSTDTQYF.

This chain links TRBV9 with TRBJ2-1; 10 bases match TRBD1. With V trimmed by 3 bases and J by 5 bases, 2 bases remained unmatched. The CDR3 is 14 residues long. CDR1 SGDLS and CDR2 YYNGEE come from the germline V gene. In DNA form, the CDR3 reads TGTGCCAGCAGCGGGACAGGGGGGGACAATGAGCAGTTCTTC. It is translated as CASSGTGGDNEQFF.

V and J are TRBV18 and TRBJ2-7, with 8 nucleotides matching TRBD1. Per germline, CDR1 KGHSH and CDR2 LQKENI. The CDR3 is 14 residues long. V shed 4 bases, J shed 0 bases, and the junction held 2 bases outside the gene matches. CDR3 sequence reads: CASSRDRGSYEQYF. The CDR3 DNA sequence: TGTGCCAGCTCACGCGACAGGGGCTCCTACGAGCAGTACTTC.

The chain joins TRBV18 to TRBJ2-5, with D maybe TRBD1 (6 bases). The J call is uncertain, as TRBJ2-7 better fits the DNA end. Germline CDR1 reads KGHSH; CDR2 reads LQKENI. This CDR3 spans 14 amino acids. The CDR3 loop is CASSNTGTLYEQYF. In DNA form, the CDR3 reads TGTGCCAGCTCAAACACCGGGACACTCTACGAGCAGTACTTC.

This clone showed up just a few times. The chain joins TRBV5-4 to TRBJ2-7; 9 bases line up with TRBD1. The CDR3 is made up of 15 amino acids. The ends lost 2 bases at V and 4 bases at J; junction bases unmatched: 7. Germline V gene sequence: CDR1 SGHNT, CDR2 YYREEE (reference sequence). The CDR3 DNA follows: TGTGCCAGCAGCTTCCGGGACAGGGTTAGTTACGAGCAGTACTTC. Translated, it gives CASSFRDRVSYEQYF. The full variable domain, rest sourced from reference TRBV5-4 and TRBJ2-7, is ETGVTQSPTHLIKTRGQQVTLRCSSQSGHNTVSWYQQALGQGPQFIFQYYREEENGRGNFPPRFSGLQFPNYSSELNVNALELDDSALYLCASSFRDRVSYEQYFGPGTRLTVT.

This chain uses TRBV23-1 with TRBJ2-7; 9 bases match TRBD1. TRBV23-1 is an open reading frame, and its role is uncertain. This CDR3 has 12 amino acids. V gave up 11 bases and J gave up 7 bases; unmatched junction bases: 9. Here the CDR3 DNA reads TGCGCCCGGAGACAGGGGGTAGGTGAGCAGTACTTC. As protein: CARRQGVGEQYF.

CDR3 sequence reads: CASSPASGSIDEQYF. The CDR3, as DNA: TGCGCCAGCAGCCCCGCTAGCGGGAGCATCGACGAGCAGTACTTC. The rearrangement joins TRBV4-3 to TRBJ2-7, with 10 positions matching TRBD2. The V and J ends lost 4 bases and 5 bases, in that order; junction bases with no gene match: 8. Germline V CDR1 and CDR2: LGHNA, YSLEER. The CDR3 consists of 15 residues.

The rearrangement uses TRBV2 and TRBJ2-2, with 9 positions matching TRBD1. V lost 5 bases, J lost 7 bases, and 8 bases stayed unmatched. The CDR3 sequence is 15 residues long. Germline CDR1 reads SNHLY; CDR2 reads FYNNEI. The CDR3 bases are TGTGCCAGCAGTTACGACAGGGGGACAATCGGGGAGCTGTTTTTT. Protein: CASSYDRGTIGELFF. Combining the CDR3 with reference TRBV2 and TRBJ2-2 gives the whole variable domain EPEVTQTPSHQVTQMGQEVILRCVPISNHLYFYWYRQILGQKVEFLVSFYNNEISEKSEIFDDQFSVERPDGSNFTLKIRSTKLEDSAMYFCASSYDRGTIGELFFGEGSRLTVL.

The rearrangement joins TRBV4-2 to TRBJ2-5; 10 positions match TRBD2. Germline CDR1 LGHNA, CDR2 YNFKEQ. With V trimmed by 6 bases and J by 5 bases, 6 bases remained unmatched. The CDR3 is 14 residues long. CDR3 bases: TGTGCCAGCAGTGATTCTAGCGGGAGTGAGACCCAGTACTTC. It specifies CASSDSSGSETQYF.

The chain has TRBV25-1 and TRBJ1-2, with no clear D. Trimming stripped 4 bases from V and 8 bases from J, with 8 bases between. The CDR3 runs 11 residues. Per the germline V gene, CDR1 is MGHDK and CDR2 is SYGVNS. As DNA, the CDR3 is TGTGCCAGCAGTGCACGGGGAGGCTACACCTTC. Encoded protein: CASSARGGYTF.

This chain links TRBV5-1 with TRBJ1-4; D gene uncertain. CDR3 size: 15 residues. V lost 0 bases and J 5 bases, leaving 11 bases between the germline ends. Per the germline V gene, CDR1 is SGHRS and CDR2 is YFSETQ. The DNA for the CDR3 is TGCGCCAGCAGCTTGGCCCAGGCTGAGAATGAAAAACTGTTTTTT. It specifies CASSLAQAENEKLFF.

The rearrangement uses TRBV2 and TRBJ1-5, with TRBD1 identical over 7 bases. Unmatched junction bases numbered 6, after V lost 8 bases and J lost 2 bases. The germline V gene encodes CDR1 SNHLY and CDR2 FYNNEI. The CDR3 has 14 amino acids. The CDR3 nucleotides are TGTGCCAGCGCCGGACAGGAGGGCAATCAGCCCCAGCATTTT. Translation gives CASAGQEGNQPQHF.

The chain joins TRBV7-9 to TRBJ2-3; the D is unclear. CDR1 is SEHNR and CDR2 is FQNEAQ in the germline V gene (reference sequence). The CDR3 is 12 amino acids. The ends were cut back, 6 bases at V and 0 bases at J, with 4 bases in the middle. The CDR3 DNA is TGTGCCAGCAGACTCAGCACAGATACGCAGTATTTT. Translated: CASRLSTDTQYF.

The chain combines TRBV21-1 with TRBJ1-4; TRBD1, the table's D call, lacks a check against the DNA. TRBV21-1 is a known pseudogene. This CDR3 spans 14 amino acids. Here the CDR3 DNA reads TGTGCCAGCAGCAAACACAGTCCAAATGAAAAACTGTTTTTT. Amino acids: CASSKHSPNEKLFF.

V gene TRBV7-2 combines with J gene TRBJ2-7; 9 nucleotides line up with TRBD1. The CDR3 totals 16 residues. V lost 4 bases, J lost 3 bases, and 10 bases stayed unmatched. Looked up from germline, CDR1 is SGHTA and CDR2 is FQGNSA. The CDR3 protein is CASSSTLPGQGYEQYF. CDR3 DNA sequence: TGTGCCAGCAGCTCGACCTTACCGGGACAGGGCTACGAGCAGTACTTC.

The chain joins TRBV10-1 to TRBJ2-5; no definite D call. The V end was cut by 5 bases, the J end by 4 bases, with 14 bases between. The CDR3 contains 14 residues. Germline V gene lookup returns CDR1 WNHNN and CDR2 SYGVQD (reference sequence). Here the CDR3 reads CASSPLVRVETQYF. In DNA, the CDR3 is TGCGCCAGCAGTCCACTTGTTCGGGTAGAGACCCAGTACTTC.

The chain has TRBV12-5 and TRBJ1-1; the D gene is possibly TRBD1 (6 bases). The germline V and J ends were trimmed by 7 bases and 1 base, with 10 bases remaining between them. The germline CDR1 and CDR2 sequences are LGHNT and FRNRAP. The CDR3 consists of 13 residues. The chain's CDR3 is CASALGQNTEAFF. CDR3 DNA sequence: TGTGCTAGTGCCCTGGGACAGAACACTGAAGCTTTCTTT.

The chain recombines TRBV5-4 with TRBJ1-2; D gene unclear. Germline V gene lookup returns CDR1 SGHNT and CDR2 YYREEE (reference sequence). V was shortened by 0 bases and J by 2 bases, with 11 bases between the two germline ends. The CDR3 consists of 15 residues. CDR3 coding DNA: TGTGCCAGCAGCTTGGGACCGGGATCCAACTATGGCTACACCTTC. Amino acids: CASSLGPGSNYGYTF. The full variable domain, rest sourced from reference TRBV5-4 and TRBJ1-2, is ETGVTQSPTHLIKTRGQQVTLRCSSQSGHNTVSWYQQALGQGPQFIFQYYREEENGRGNFPPRFSGLQFPNYSSELNVNALELDDSALYLCASSLGPGSNYGYTFGSGTRLTVV.